Shown below are 30 T cell receptor beta chains from a single sample sequenced in a study of blood T cell repertoires in COVID-19. Method: immunoSEQ multiplex PCR; TCRdb's copy keeps in-frame clones and lacks some. The profile covers 130,000 to 150,000 clones, with around 87% appearing a single time and about 37% taken by the ten largest. Sequencing was performed on peripheral blood. Receptor source: a man aged 45 to 65 who had recovered from COVID-19.

This sequence joins TRBV3-1 (or the pseudogene TRBV3-2) and TRBJ1-3; 9 nucleotides align to TRBD1. This CDR3 is built from 14 residues. Germline values: CDR1 LGHDT, CDR2 YNNKEL (reference sequence). Trimming took 6 bases from V and 4 from J; bases not matched to a gene: 4. The CDR3 DNA sequence: TGTGCCAGCAGACGACAGGGGGAGGGAAACACCATATATTTT. Translated: CASRRQGEGNTIYF.

The gene calls are TRBV4-3 and TRBJ2-2; D is possibly TRBD2 (6 bases). The CDR3 consists of 18 residues. Trimming stripped 2 bases from V and 5 bases from J, with 21 bases between. Germline CDR1 is LGHNA and CDR2 is YSLEER. This CDR3 reads CASSQIGSGVGGTGELFF. CDR3 bases: TGCGCCAGCAGCCAAATCGGTAGTGGCGTGGGGGGAACCGGGGAGCTGTTTTTT.

V and J are TRBV7-8 and TRBJ1-1; the D is unclear. This CDR3 has 14 amino acids. Germline CDR1 reads SGHVS; CDR2 reads FQNEAQ. Trimming left V 5 bases short and J 3 bases short, with 13 bases between. The CDR3 sequence: CASSPRESYTEAFF. In DNA, the CDR3 is TGTGCCAGCAGCCCCCGGGAGTCATACACTGAAGCTTTCTTT.

The V and J genes are TRBV6-4 and TRBJ2-2; TRBD1 aligns across 8 bases. Unmatched junction bases numbered 1, after V lost 4 bases and J lost 6 bases. This CDR3 is built from 13 residues. CDR1 is MRHNA, CDR2 SNTAGT, per germline. The CDR3 nucleotides are TGTGCCAGCAGTGGACAGGGGTCCGGGGAGCTGTTTTTT. Its protein product is CASSGQGSGELFF.

Here the CDR3 DNA reads TGCAGTGCTTCAGGAACGCAGTATTTT. It codes for CSASGTQYF. The V and J genes are TRBV20-1 and TRBJ2-3; D gene ambiguous. The germline V gene encodes CDR1 DFQATT and CDR2 SNEGSKA (reference sequence). V gave up 5 bases and J gave up 9 bases, with 6 bases separating them. The CDR3 runs 9 residues.

The chain is built from TRBV5-6 and TRBJ1-4; D is ambiguous. Germline V gives CDR1 SGHDT, CDR2 YYEEEE. Between the trimmed V and J ends, which lost 4 bases and 3 bases, there was a span of 10 bases. This CDR3 comprises 14 residues. The CDR3 loop reads CASSAGGANEKLFF. The CDR3, as DNA: TGTGCCAGCAGCGCGGGAGGAGCTAATGAAAAACTGTTTTTT.

This clone was observed a handful of times. V usage is TRBV4-3 and J usage is TRBJ2-6, with 7 bases lining up with TRBD2. Trimming removed 1 base from V and 0 bases from J; junction bases left unmatched: 3. CDR1 and CDR2 from the germline V gene are LGHNA and YSLEER. CDR3 length: 17 amino acids. CDR3 nucleotide sequence: TGCGCCAGCAGCCAAGCTGGGGAGGGCTCTGGGGCCAACGTCCTGACTTTC. It yields the protein CASSQAGEGSGANVLTF.

This clone was counted between two and nine times. The chain joins TRBV19 to TRBJ1-5; D may be TRBD1 (6 bases). The V and J ends lost 3 bases and 3 bases respectively, with 12 bases between them. Per the germline V gene, CDR1 is LNHDA and CDR2 is SQIVND (reference sequence). This CDR3 has 15 amino acids. The CDR3: CASSIARGDNQPQHF. CDR3 in DNA: TGTGCCAGTAGTATTGCCAGGGGTGACAATCAGCCCCAGCATTTT.

The chain couples TRBV9 to TRBJ2-5; TRBD2 matches 8 bases. Germline V gene lookup returns CDR1 SGDLS and CDR2 YYNGEE. The CDR3 runs to 17 residues. Germline trimming cut 0 bases from V and 5 bases from J; bases unmatched to any gene: 12. The CDR3 is CASSVGHASGLRETQYF. The CDR3 nucleotides are TGTGCCAGCAGCGTAGGGCATGCTAGCGGGCTGAGGGAGACCCAGTACTTC.

The rearrangement links TRBV5-1 to TRBJ2-5; possibly TRBD2 for D (5 bases). Germline V lookup: CDR1 SGHRS, CDR2 YFSETQ. This CDR3 is 17 amino acids long. V lost 0 bases to trimming and J lost 2 bases, with 17 bases between them. CDR3 in DNA: TGCGCCAGCAGCTTGGGCGGAGGCAGATTGATACAAGAGACCCAGTACTTC. This sequence encodes CASSLGGGRLIQETQYF.

This clone appeared a few times. The CDR3 protein is CASTMDRNGYTF. The CDR3 coding sequence is TGTGCCAGCACCATGGACAGAAATGGCTACACCTTC. V gene TRBV12-3 or TRBV12-4 combines with J gene TRBJ1-2; D perhaps matches TRBD1 (6 bases). V was pared by 7 bases and J by 6 bases, with 12 bases between. This CDR3 region has 12 residues.

The genes are TRBV5-5 and TRBJ1-3, with no clear D. The germline V and J ends were trimmed by 3 bases and 0 bases, with 10 bases remaining between them. The germline V gene has CDR1 SGHKS and CDR2 YYEKEE (reference sequence). The CDR3 totals 15 residues. CDR3 DNA sequence: TGTGCCAGCAGCTCGAGGGCTTACTCTGGAAACACCATATATTTT. Its translation is CASSSRAYSGNTIYF.

The V and J genes are TRBV24-1 and TRBJ1-3; no reliable D call. The germline V and J ends were trimmed by 7 bases and 8 bases, with 23 bases remaining between them. Germline loops: CDR1 KGHDR, CDR2 SFDVKD. The length of the CDR3 is 16 residues. The CDR3 DNA reads as TGTGCCACCAGATTACGACGGTCCCTCCTTCGGGACACCATATATTTT. This translates into CATRLRRSLLRDTIYF.

The CDR3 region has the DNA TGTGCCAGTAAGGCGGGAAGCTCCTACAATGAGCAGTTCTTC. Its translation: CASKAGSSYNEQFF. The chain employs TRBV19 and TRBJ2-1, with a weak D call TRBD2 (6 bases). V was pared by 7 bases and J by 0 bases, with 10 bases between. Germline V gene sequence: CDR1 LNHDA, CDR2 SQIVND (reference sequence). The CDR3 is 14 amino acids.

The chain combines TRBV19 with TRBJ2-1, with TRBD2 matching over 13 bases. This CDR3 has 21 residues. Germline CDR1 reads LNHDA; CDR2 reads SQIVND (reference sequence). V was clipped by 5 bases and J by 0 bases; unmatched bases: 16. The CDR3 DNA is TGTGCCAGTAGTGAAGGACTAGCGGGGGCCATTCGAGGCGGCTCCTACAATGAGCAGTTCTTC. It specifies CASSEGLAGAIRGGSYNEQFF.

The chain combines TRBV5-1 with TRBJ2-1; 9 nucleotides align to TRBD1. In germline, CDR1 is SGHRS, CDR2 YFSETQ. The CDR3 consists of 18 residues. After removal of 4 bases from V and 0 bases from J, the junction contained 11 bases not matched to a gene. The CDR3 sequence is CASSHSGQGLSSYNEQFF. The CDR3 nucleotides read TGCGCCAGCAGCCACTCGGGACAGGGTTTGTCCTCCTACAATGAGCAGTTCTTC.

This clone showed up just a few times. The chain has TRBV2 and TRBJ1-1; D is perhaps TRBD1 (6 bases). The germline gives CDR1 SNHLY, CDR2 FYNNEI. This CDR3 is built from 13 residues. V dropped 5 bases and J dropped 5 bases, with 12 bases sitting between them. The CDR3 DNA reads TGTGCCAGCAGTTTAGGGGGAGAAACTGAAGCTTTCTTT. This encodes CASSLGGETEAFF.

CDR3 sequence: CASRGGGGLRYNEQFF. The CDR3 region has the DNA TGTGCCAGCCGAGGGGGCGGGGGGCTGAGGTACAATGAGCAGTTCTTC. J is TRBJ2-1 and V is TRBV7-2; TRBD2 is a possible D gene (8 bases). V lost 8 bases and J lost 4, with 21 bases in between. This CDR3 has 16 residues. Germline loops: CDR1 SGHTA, CDR2 FQGNSA.

For the CDR3, the DNA is TGTGCCAGCAGTTTTGCCCGGGACTCCTACAATGAGCAGTTCTTC. Protein: CASSFARDSYNEQFF. The chain is built from TRBV27 and TRBJ2-1; D possibly corresponds to TRBD2 (5 bases). The CDR3 totals 15 residues. Germline V gene lookup returns CDR1 MNHEY and CDR2 SMNVEV (reference sequence). V gave up 3 bases and J gave up 0 bases, with 9 bases separating them.

In this sample, this clone turned up a few times. This specimen includes other DNA sequences encoding the same CDR3. The chain links TRBV6-5 to TRBJ1-2, with 8 positions matching TRBD1. The J segment lost 2 bases and the V segment lost 7 bases, leaving 3 bases of the junction unmatched. The CDR3 consists of 13 residues. CDR1 and CDR2 (germline): MNHEY, SVGAGI. CDR3 sequence (DNA): TGTGCCAGCACCCGGACAGGGAACTATGGCTACACCTTC. The encoded protein is CASTRTGNYGYTF.

V gene TRBV23-1 combines with J gene TRBJ2-3; D is unclear. TRBV23-1 is treated as an ORF (open reading frame) with a function not yet certain. The length of the CDR3 is 16 residues. V gave up 0 bases and J gave up 1 base, with 11 bases separating them. The chain's CDR3 is CASSQSSAGGTDTQYF. CDR3 in DNA: TGCGCCAGCAGTCAATCGTCGGCAGGCGGCACAGATACGCAGTATTTT.

CDR3: CSAVGLADLTDTQYF. The CDR3 nucleotides are TGCAGCGCCGTGGGACTAGCGGACCTCACAGATACGCAGTATTTT. The chain carries TRBV29-1 and TRBJ2-3; 11 bases map to TRBD2. This CDR3 is built from 15 residues. Germline-derived CDR1 and CDR2 are SQVTM and ANQGSEA. V shed 7 bases and J 2 bases; nucleotides not matched to a gene: 8.

The rearrangement joins TRBV28 to TRBJ1-6; D uncertain. The CDR3 totals 14 residues. In germline, CDR1 is MDHEN, CDR2 SYDVKM. Trimming left V 5 bases short and J 9 bases short, with 14 bases between. The CDR3 loop reads CASSHPEFGSPLHF. CDR3 nucleotides: TGTGCCAGCAGTCATCCGGAGTTTGGTTCACCCCTCCACTTT. Looking up the rest from reference TRBV28 and TRBJ1-6 gives the full variable domain: DVKVTQSSRYLVKRTGEKVFLECVQDMDHENMFWYRQDPGLGLRLIYFSYDVKMKEKGDIPEGYSVSREKKERFSLILESASTNQTSMYLCASSHPEFGSPLHFGNGTRLTVT.

This sequence joins TRBV19 and TRBJ1-5; 7 nucleotides agree with TRBD1. CDR1 LNHDA and CDR2 SQIVND come from the germline V gene (reference sequence). After removal of 1 base from V and 5 bases from J, the junction contained 8 bases not matched to a gene. This CDR3 is 16 amino acids long. CDR3 DNA sequence: TGTGCCAGTAGTATAGCAGAAGGGGGCTCGGATCAGCCCCAGCATTTT. Translating gives CASSIAEGGSDQPQHF.

V and J are TRBV10-2 and TRBJ2-1; TRBD2 matches at 14 bases. Germline V gene sequence: CDR1 WSHSY, CDR2 SAAADI. The V and J ends lost 6 bases and 7 bases, in that order; junction bases with no gene match: 5. The CDR3 is made up of 15 amino acids. CDR3 in DNA: TGCGCCAGCAGCGAGACTAGCGGGGGGGGTAATGAGCAGTTCTTC. It specifies CASSETSGGGNEQFF.

The chain recombines TRBV30 with TRBJ1-1; possible D gene TRBD1, 5 bases. The ends were cut back, 0 bases at V and 3 bases at J, with 8 bases in the middle. The germline CDR1 and CDR2 sequences are GTSNPN and SVGIG (reference sequence). The CDR3 is 13 amino acids. The CDR3, as DNA: TGTGCCTGGAGTGTAACGGGGGACACTGAAGCTTTCTTT. Translation gives CAWSVTGDTEAFF.

V and J are TRBV7-8 and TRBJ2-2, with a tentative D call TRBD2 (5 bases). Germline-derived CDR1 and CDR2 are SGHVS and FQNEAQ. With 2 bases removed from V and 3 bases from J, the gap between germline ends came to 13 bases. The CDR3 sequence is 16 residues long. This CDR3 reads CASSLTSVAHTGELFF. In DNA form, the CDR3 reads TGTGCCAGCAGCTTAACGTCGGTAGCGCACACCGGGGAGCTGTTTTTT.

The chain uses TRBV5-4 and TRBJ2-2, with unresolved D. The CDR3 consists of 14 residues. The germline CDR1 and CDR2 sequences are SGHNT and YYREEE (reference sequence). V lost 0 bases, J lost 5 bases, and 8 bases lay in between. In DNA, the CDR3 is TGTGCCAGCAGCTTGGATTCGGGTACCGGGGAGCTGTTTTTT. This encodes CASSLDSGTGELFF.

The gene calls are TRBV7-9 and TRBJ1-3; 8 bases agree with TRBD1. The CDR3 runs 16 residues. V shed 5 bases, J shed 3 bases, and the junction held 9 bases outside the gene matches. Per the germline V gene, CDR1 is SEHNR and CDR2 is FQNEAQ (reference sequence). The CDR3 spells CASSAGQVDSGNTIYF. CDR3 in DNA: TGTGCCAGCAGCGCGGGACAGGTCGATAGTGGAAACACCATATATTTT.

CDR3 in amino acids: CATRTSGGANEQFF. CDR3 DNA: TGTGCCACCCGCACTAGCGGGGGGGCGAATGAGCAGTTCTTC. This chain joins TRBV15 and TRBJ2-1; 13 bases agree with TRBD2. The CDR3 extends over 14 amino acids. J lost 7 bases, V lost 8 bases, and 5 bases had no gene match. The germline V gene encodes CDR1 LNHNV and CDR2 YYDKDF (reference sequence).